Below, 27 T cell receptor beta chains from the same sample are listed, as sequenced in a study of blood T cells in healthy people across ages. The second PCR ran about 6 to 12 cycles with a sample-barcoded 5' primer and J-beta primers. MiXCR was run by TCRdb on the 5' RACE reads, yielding one entry per CDR3 protein. The sample contains hundreds of thousands of distinct CDR3 sequences, around 38% of which appear only once. The sample consisted of blood. Receptors were obtained from a man older than 75 in good health.

The chain's CDR3 is CASGLVKSIGLLQETQYF. The CDR3 nucleotides are TGTGCTAGTGGTTTGGTAAAAAGCATCGGACTACTCCAAGAGACCCAGTACTTC. The chain has TRBV12-5 and TRBJ2-5; D is perhaps TRBD2 (6 bases). Germline CDR1 and CDR2: LGHNT and FRNRAP. This CDR3 has 18 amino acids. The V end lost 0 bases, the J end lost 1 base, and 18 bases lay between the germline ends.

Only a few counts were recorded for this clonotype. The chain combines TRBV5-1 with TRBJ2-3; possible D gene TRBD1, 6 bases. The CDR3 is 17 amino acids. Trimming removed 4 bases from V and 6 bases from J, with 24 bases in between. Per the germline V gene, CDR1 is SGHRS and CDR2 is YFSETQ. CDR3 sequence (DNA): TGCGCCAGCAGCCGCTTACCGGACAGTCGAACATCGGATACGCAGTATTTT. This codes for CASSRLPDSRTSDTQYF.

Of note for this clonotype: At one end, the junction sequence differs from germline, possibly due to a read error. The rearrangement links TRBV18 to TRBJ2-7; D is unclear. Germline V gene lookup returns CDR1 KGHSH and CDR2 LQKENI. The CDR3 spans 12 residues. CDR3 sequence (DNA): TGTGCCAGCTTACCATCAGCTTACGAGCAGTACTTC. It translates to CASLPSAYEQYF.

This chain connects TRBV29-1 to TRBJ2-5; weak D call: TRBD2 (5 bases). V was cut by 4 bases and J by 5 bases, with 20 bases left in between. Germline V lookup: CDR1 SQVTM, CDR2 ANQGSEA. The length of the CDR3 is 15 residues. The CDR3 is CSVAPGTRQEETQYF. The CDR3, as DNA: TGCAGCGTTGCCCCGGGAACTCGGCAGGAGGAGACCCAGTACTTC.

With regard to this clonotype: A much larger clone is a single base away; this may be a read error. The chain has TRBV29-1 and TRBJ2-3; D is unresolved. Germline-derived CDR1 and CDR2 are SQVTM and ANQGSEA. There are 11 residues in the CDR3. Trimming took off 7 bases at V and 6 bases at J, with 11 bases between the two ends. CDR3 sequence: CSAVVADTQYF. The CDR3 DNA is TGCAGCGCTGTGGTGGCGGATACGCAGTATTTT.

This clonotype occurred many times. The J gene is TRBJ1-1, the V gene TRBV20-1; D gene unclear. Germline CDR1 DFQATT, CDR2 SNEGSKA (reference sequence). V dropped 1 base and J dropped 9 bases, with 6 bases sitting between them. CDR3 size: 10 residues. Written as DNA, the CDR3 is TGCAGTGCTAGAGTGTCTCAAGCTTTCTTT. This encodes CSARVSQAFF.

This clonotype was observed once. The V and J genes are TRBV3-1 and TRBJ2-1, with TRBD1 matching over 9 bases. Germline V gene sequence: CDR1 LGHDT, CDR2 YNNKEL (reference sequence). V was clipped by 0 bases and J by 6 bases; unmatched bases: 6. The CDR3 sequence is 16 residues long. The CDR3 nucleotides read TGTGCCAGCAGCCAAGATTGGGGGGGACAGGGCAATGAGCAGTTCTTC. Amino acids: CASSQDWGGQGNEQFF.

This clonotype was seen more than once but under ten times. The V and J genes are TRBV4-2 and TRBJ1-6; maybe TRBD1 (6 bases). V was cut by 0 bases and J by 9 bases, with 15 bases left in between. This CDR3 is 16 amino acids long. The germline V gene encodes CDR1 LGHNA and CDR2 YNFKEQ. The CDR3 DNA reads as TGTGCCAGCAGCCAAGATTTGAGGGGGACAACTTCACCCCTCCACTTT. Protein sequence: CASSQDLRGTTSPLHF.

The gene calls are TRBV4-3 and TRBJ1-4; D is undetermined. This CDR3 contains 15 residues. Germline lookup yields CDR1 LGHNA and CDR2 YSLEER. The V end lost 1 base, the J end lost 7 bases, and 13 bases lay between the germline ends. CDR3 amino acids: CASSQVLGGSEKLFF. The CDR3 nucleotides read TGCGCCAGCAGCCAAGTTCTGGGTGGATCTGAAAAACTGTTTTTT.

This chain connects TRBV7-2 to TRBJ2-1, with a possible D match to TRBD2 (5 bases). The DNA end is a closer match to TRBJ2-7, so the J assignment may be wrong. CDR3 size: 16 residues. The germline V gene encodes CDR1 SGHTA and CDR2 FQGNSA. This CDR3 is CASSLEAPSSYNEQYF. CDR3 DNA: TGTGCCAGCAGCTTAGAAGCACCTAGCTCCTACAATGAGCAGTACTTC.

This clonotype was observed a handful of times. One base away lies a much larger clone, so this may be a sequencing read error. This chain links TRBV28 with TRBJ2-7; D might be TRBD1 (6 bases). Between the trimmed V and J ends, which lost 5 bases and 2 bases, there was a span of 13 bases. There are 14 residues in the CDR3. Germline V gene data show CDR1 as MDHEN and CDR2 as SYDVKM. The CDR3 here is CASSVSGATYEQYF. As DNA, the CDR3 is TGTGCCAGCAGTGTATCAGGGGCTACCTACGAGCAGTACTTC. The full variable domain, in which reference TRBV28 and TRBJ2-7 provide the parts outside the CDR3, is DVKVTQSSRYLVKRTGEKVFLECVQDMDHENMFWYRQDPGLGLRLIYFSYDVKMKEKGDIPEGYSVSREKKERFSLILESASTNQTSMYLCASSVSGATYEQYFGPGTRLTVT.

There are many counts of this clonotype. The chain couples TRBV14 to TRBJ2-5; possible D gene TRBD1, 5 bases. Trimming removed 1 base from V and 2 bases from J, with 11 bases in between. The CDR3 totals 15 residues. Germline V gene sequence: CDR1 SGHDN, CDR2 FVKESK. CDR3 nucleotide sequence: TGTGCCAGCAGCCAAGTTCTCGCAGGGCAAGAGACCCAGTACTTC. Encoded protein: CASSQVLAGQETQYF.

CDR3 sequence (DNA): TGCGCCAGCAGCGGAGTAGCCACAGATACGCAGTATTTT. It specifies CASSGVATDTQYF. V gene TRBV5-1 combines with J gene TRBJ2-3; D is uncertain. Germline-derived CDR1 and CDR2 are SGHRS and YFSETQ. The CDR3 sequence is 13 residues long. V lost 4 bases and J lost 2, with 8 bases in between.

CDR3 sequence (DNA): TGTGCCAGCAGCTTAGTTGGGGTTGCGGAGACCCAGTACTTC. Residues: CASSLVGVAETQYF. The chain joins TRBV7-9 to TRBJ2-5; no clear D gene. The CDR3 extends over 14 amino acids. V was shortened by 1 base and J by 5 bases, with 11 bases between the two germline ends. Germline V gene sequence: CDR1 SEHNR, CDR2 FQNEAQ (reference sequence).

In its sample, this clonotype was seen a few times. The chain combines TRBV27 with TRBJ1-4, with a possible D match to TRBD1 (6 bases). Trimming stripped 4 bases from V and 3 bases from J, with 15 bases between. The CDR3 is 16 residues long. Germline-derived CDR1 and CDR2 are MNHEY and SMNVEV (reference sequence). This CDR3 is CASSSPRDKANEKLFF. DNA of the CDR3: TGTGCCAGCAGTTCTCCTCGGGACAAAGCTAATGAAAAACTGTTTTTT.

The V gene is TRBV6-1, the J gene TRBJ2-1; 12 positions agree with TRBD2. Gene TRBJ2-7 matches the end of the DNA better, so the J call may be wrong. This CDR3 has 17 residues. The germline CDR1 and CDR2 sequences are MNHNS and SASEGT. The DNA for the CDR3 is TGTGCCAGCAGTAGGCCTCCCGGACTAGCGGGGAAGTACGAGCAGTACTTC. Amino acid sequence: CASSRPPGLAGKYEQYF.

The chain carries TRBV12-5 and TRBJ2-1; D is tentatively TRBD1 or TRBD2 (5 bases each). Per germline, CDR1 LGHNT and CDR2 FRNRAP. The CDR3 sequence is 14 residues long. V was trimmed by 2 bases and J by 13 bases, leaving 18 bases between them. CDR3: CASGLSAFSGTQFF. The DNA of the CDR3 is TGTGCTAGTGGTTTGAGCGCCTTTAGTGGGACCCAGTTCTTC.

This clonotype appeared a few times. The rearrangement links TRBV7-2 to TRBJ2-1, with D hard to call. Germline loops: CDR1 SGHTA, CDR2 FQGNSA. This CDR3 is built from 12 residues. With 5 bases removed from V and 8 bases from J, the gap between germline ends came to 10 bases. CDR3 DNA sequence: TGTGCCAGCAGCCGAGTAATCGATGAGCAGTTCTTC. Amino acids: CASSRVIDEQFF. The full variable domain, with the rest looked up from reference TRBV7-2 and TRBJ2-1, is GAGVSQSPSNKVTEKGKDVELRCDPISGHTALYWYRQSLGQGLEFLIYFQGNSAPDKSGLPSDRFSAERTGGSVSTLTIQRTQQEDSAVYLCASSRVIDEQFFGPGTRLTVL.

This clonotype was seen just once. The V gene is TRBV20-1, the J gene TRBJ1-2; D is perhaps TRBD1 (5 bases). The germline V and J ends were trimmed by 0 bases and 7 bases, with 18 bases remaining between them. Germline V gene lookup returns CDR1 DFQATT and CDR2 SNEGSKA (reference sequence). This CDR3 is built from 15 residues. The CDR3 reads CSARDPGREVAGYTF. The CDR3 nucleotides are TGCAGTGCTAGAGATCCTGGCAGGGAAGTTGCTGGCTACACCTTC.

The chain couples TRBV14 to TRBJ2-2; D not resolved. There are 14 residues in the CDR3. From germline, CDR1 is SGHDN and CDR2 FVKESK. Trimming shortened V by 4 bases and J by 7 bases, and 13 bases separated the two germline ends. The CDR3 sequence is CASSPTSLGGELFF. DNA for the CDR3: TGTGCCAGCAGCCCCACTTCCTTGGGCGGGGAGCTGTTTTTT. Supplemented by reference TRBV14 and TRBJ2-2, the full variable domain reads EAGVTQFPSHSVIEKGQTVTLRCDPISGHDNLYWYRRVMGKEIKFLLHFVKESKQDESGMPNNRFLAERTGGTYSTLKVQPAELEDSGVYFCASSPTSLGGELFFGEGSRLTVL.

This clonotype appeared a few times. The chain carries TRBV27 and TRBJ2-1, with 15 bases lining up with TRBD2. CDR1 is MNHEY and CDR2 is SMNVEV in the germline V gene (reference sequence). The CDR3 runs to 19 residues. V lost 8 bases to trimming and J lost 0 bases; unmatched junction nucleotides: 11. CDR3 amino acids: CASLSRGLAGGSSYNEQFF. CDR3 sequence (DNA): TGTGCCAGCCTCAGTCGAGGACTAGCGGGAGGGAGCTCCTACAATGAGCAGTTCTTC.

This clonotype was counted between two and nine times. This chain connects TRBV7-2 to TRBJ2-7; 7 nucleotides line up with TRBD1. Unmatched junction bases numbered 8, after V lost 5 bases and J lost 4 bases. The germline V gene has CDR1 SGHTA and CDR2 FQGNSA. The CDR3 totals 14 residues. In nucleotides, the CDR3 is TGTGCCAGCAGCCGACAGGGCATGGGGTACGAGCAGTACTTC. Its protein is CASSRQGMGYEQYF.

This clonotype was found once. The rearrangement links TRBV29-1 to TRBJ1-3; D gene uncertain. The CDR3 length is 15 residues. V lost 4 bases to trimming and J lost 2 bases, with 15 bases between them. The germline CDR1 and CDR2 sequences are SQVTM and ANQGSEA. In DNA form, the CDR3 reads TGCAGCGTTGGACGGGGAAATGGTCCTGGAAACACCATATATTTT. Its translation: CSVGRGNGPGNTIYF.

The rearrangement joins TRBV4-3 to TRBJ2-1, with 7 bases identical to TRBD2. Germline V gene lookup returns CDR1 LGHNA and CDR2 YSLEER. The CDR3 has 16 residues. The V and J ends lost 0 bases and 5 bases, in that order; junction bases with no gene match: 7. CDR3 in amino acids: CASSQDGWGGNNEQFF. Here the CDR3 DNA reads TGCGCCAGCAGCCAAGATGGGTGGGGGGGAAACAATGAGCAGTTCTTC.

As DNA, the CDR3 is TGTGCCAGCAGCTTAGGCGGGGGGGCCGGTTGGGCAGATACGCAGTATTTT. Encoded protein: CASSLGGGAGWADTQYF. The chain uses TRBV7-2 and TRBJ2-3, with TRBD2 matching over 9 bases. The CDR3 has 17 residues. Germline-derived CDR1 and CDR2 are SGHTA and FQGNSA. V dropped 1 base and J dropped 4; count of bases not matched to a gene: 9.

The CDR3 sequence is CASQRLAVTDTQYF. In DNA form, the CDR3 reads TGTGCCAGTCAAAGGCTAGCAGTCACAGATACGCAGTATTTT. This chain connects TRBV10-3 to TRBJ2-3; D is perhaps TRBD2 (5 bases). Germline-derived CDR1 and CDR2 are ENHRY and SYGVKD. CDR3 size: 14 residues. V lost 10 bases and J lost 2, with 16 bases in between.

Notes on this clonotype: A much larger clone lies one base from this, so it may be a read error. The chain is built from TRBV7-3 and TRBJ2-3; D is unclear. CDR1 is SGHTA and CDR2 is FQGTGA in the germline V gene. This CDR3 has 13 amino acids. The CDR3 sequence: CAGSSHSTDTQYF. In DNA form, the CDR3 reads TGTGCCGGCAGCTCCCATAGCACAGATACGCAGTATTTT.